Below, 19 T cell receptor beta chains from the same sample are listed, as sequenced in a study of identical twins. TCRdb passed the 5' RACE reads through MiXCR, listing each CDR3 protein once. The sample shows around 290,000 distinct CDR3 sequences, over 8.5% of them seen only once. The sample was also linked to a second study, of yellow fever vaccine responses in identical twins.

Sequenced: CD8+ T cells sorted from blood. Receptor source: a woman between 18 and 29 years old in good health.

The chain carries TRBV7-9 and TRBJ2-2; 7 bases align to TRBD1. This CDR3 contains 16 residues. Germline CDR1 and CDR2: SEHNR and FQNEAQ (reference sequence). Unmatched junction bases numbered 12, after V lost 5 bases and J lost 6 bases. The CDR3 protein is CASSLTGVTDAGELFF. DNA of the CDR3: TGTGCCAGCAGCCTAACAGGGGTAACAGACGCCGGGGAGCTGTTTTTT.

This clonotype has just a few counts. V usage is TRBV23-1 and J usage is TRBJ2-7; no firm D call. TRBV23-1 is sorted into the ORF group, with uncertain function. This CDR3 has 13 amino acids. V lost 0 bases and J lost 2, with 5 bases in between. The chain's CDR3 is CASSQSDAYEQYF. The DNA of the CDR3 is TGCGCCAGCAGTCAATCCGACGCCTACGAGCAGTACTTC.

This clonotype appeared many times. The chain uses TRBV12-3 or TRBV12-4 and TRBJ2-7; the D gene is possibly TRBD1 (5 bases). The CDR3 loop spans 15 amino acids. V was trimmed by 1 base and J by 3 bases, leaving 13 bases between them. CDR3 amino acids: CASSLDPGRDYEQYF. CDR3 sequence (DNA): TGTGCCAGCAGTTTAGATCCTGGCAGGGACTACGAGCAGTACTTC.

This clonotype appeared a few times. The V gene is TRBV15, the J gene TRBJ2-2, with TRBD1 matching over 9 bases. CDR3 length equals 17 residues. Germline trimming cut 5 bases from V and 4 bases from J; bases unmatched to any gene: 11. The V gene's germline CDR1 is LNHNV and CDR2 YYDKDF (reference sequence). CDR3 residues: CATSWTPGQGLTGELFF. In DNA, the CDR3 is TGTGCCACCAGCTGGACACCGGGACAGGGACTCACCGGGGAGCTGTTTTTT.

This clonotype was counted a few times. V gene TRBV11-2 combines with J gene TRBJ2-3; 9 bases align to TRBD1. Per germline, CDR1 SGHAT and CDR2 FQNNGV. The CDR3 loop spans 19 amino acids. The V segment lost 5 bases and the J segment 3 bases; nucleotides outside the gene matches: 18. The CDR3: CASSVWIQGALWITDTQYF. The CDR3 coding sequence is TGTGCCAGCAGCGTCTGGATACAGGGGGCGCTTTGGATAACAGATACGCAGTATTTT.

This clonotype was found many times. The V and J genes are TRBV24-1 and TRBJ2-3, with D perhaps TRBD2 (6 bases). Germline values: CDR1 KGHDR, CDR2 SFDVKD. Trimming left V 1 base short and J 2 bases short, with 9 bases between. The CDR3 loop spans 15 amino acids. CDR3 residues: CATSDFPGATDTQYF. Written as DNA, the CDR3 is TGTGCCACCAGTGATTTTCCGGGAGCCACAGATACGCAGTATTTT.

This rearrangement joins TRBV6-1 to TRBJ2-1, with TRBD1 identical over 8 bases. The germline gives CDR1 MNHNS, CDR2 SASEGT. The junction had 4 bases not matched to a gene; V was cut back by 5 bases and J by 4 bases. The CDR3 extends over 14 amino acids. CDR3 DNA: TGTGCCAGCAGTCGACAGGGGAGTTACAATGAGCAGTTCTTC. It translates to CASSRQGSYNEQFF.

In its sample, this clonotype was seen a few times. One end of the junction fails to match germline, which may point to a read error. V usage is TRBV27 and J usage is TRBJ1-1; D not resolved. The CDR3 is 9 amino acids. Per the germline V gene, CDR1 is MNHEY and CDR2 is SMNVEV (reference sequence). CDR3 loop: CATSTEAFF. The CDR3 DNA is TGTGCCACCAGTACTGAAGCTTTCTTT.

This clonotype occurred many times. The chain joins TRBV28 to TRBJ2-2; D is undetermined. The CDR3 runs 15 residues. V dropped 5 bases and J dropped 3 bases, with 13 bases sitting between them. Per germline, CDR1 MDHEN and CDR2 SYDVKM. The CDR3 DNA sequence: TGTGCCAGCAGTGTGATTGAAAGGGACACCGGGGAGCTGTTTTTT. This translates into CASSVIERDTGELFF.

The J gene is TRBJ2-3, the V gene TRBV5-1; 11 nucleotides match TRBD2. CDR3 length: 18 amino acids. V lost 1 base to trimming and J lost 2 bases; unmatched junction nucleotides: 9. Germline CDR1 reads SGHRS; CDR2 reads YFSETQ. The CDR3 DNA sequence: TGCGCCAGCAGCTTGTCGGCTAGCGGGGGGCCACTCACAGATACGCAGTATTTT. Translating it yields CASSLSASGGPLTDTQYF.

This clonotype was found a few times. V is TRBV29-1 and J is TRBJ2-3; maybe TRBD2 (6 bases). The ends were cut back, 7 bases at V and 2 bases at J, with 10 bases in the middle. The CDR3 totals 12 residues. Germline values: CDR1 SQVTM, CDR2 ANQGSEA. CDR3 sequence (DNA): TGCAGCGGCGGGACGGACACAGATACGCAGTATTTT. It codes for CSGGTDTDTQYF.

This clonotype was seen repeatedly, ten times or more. The chain recombines TRBV21-1 with TRBJ2-5; the tabulated D call, TRBD2, remains unverified against the DNA. TRBV21-1 is listed as a pseudogene. This CDR3 is 16 amino acids long. Here the CDR3 DNA reads TGTGCCAGCAGCAGGGGGGTGCGGCGAGGATGGGAGACCCAGTACTTC. Its translation: CASSRGVRRGWETQYF.

The chain links TRBV6-1 to TRBJ2-3; maybe TRBD2 (6 bases). This CDR3 spans 16 amino acids. Trimming took 5 bases from V and 0 from J, leaving 15 bases between them. The V gene's germline CDR1 is MNHNS and CDR2 SASEGT. The CDR3 DNA reads as TGTGCCAGCAGTCCCACCTGGGGGACTAGCACAGATACGCAGTATTTT. Encoded protein: CASSPTWGTSTDTQYF.

Many counts were recorded for this clonotype. The CDR3 is CASSFTGTDYEQYF. CDR3 nucleotide sequence: TGTGCCAGCAGTTTTACCGGGACCGACTACGAGCAGTACTTC. This sequence joins TRBV6-5 and TRBJ2-7; D tentatively reads TRBD1 or TRBD2 (5 bases each). The CDR3 runs 14 residues. Germline V gene sequence: CDR1 MNHEY, CDR2 SVGAGI. Trimming removed 4 bases at V and 3 bases at J, with 13 bases between.

This clonotype was seen ten or more times. This chain uses TRBV15 with TRBJ2-7; D might be TRBD2 (7 bases). The germline CDR1 and CDR2 sequences are LNHNV and YYDKDF (reference sequence). This CDR3 contains 15 residues. V lost 3 bases and J lost 4, with 16 bases in between. This CDR3 is CATSSPRGGAYEQYF. DNA of the CDR3: TGTGCCACCAGCAGCCCTAGGGGGGGGGCTTACGAGCAGTACTTC.

This clonotype was observed a handful of times. The chain uses TRBV27 and TRBJ2-7; TRBD2 is a possible D gene (7 bases). Germline CDR1 reads MNHEY; CDR2 reads SMNVEV (reference sequence). CDR3 size: 13 residues. Trimming cost V 9 bases and J 6 bases, with 18 bases left between them. The CDR3 DNA reads as TGTGCCAGAGGGGGGGGAAGGGGACGCGAGCAGTACTTC. This encodes CARGGGRGREQYF.

At least ten counts were recorded for this clonotype. This chain uses TRBV7-9 with TRBJ2-5, with D maybe TRBD1 (5 bases). The CDR3 loop spans 14 amino acids. CDR1 is SEHNR and CDR2 is FQNEAQ in the germline V gene (reference sequence). Trimming left V 4 bases short and J 2 bases short, with 11 bases between. The CDR3 here is CASSYETVQETQYF. CDR3 DNA: TGTGCCAGCAGCTATGAGACAGTACAAGAGACCCAGTACTTC.

In this sample, this clonotype turned up a few times. The V gene is TRBV20-1, the J gene TRBJ2-2; TRBD1 matches at 10 bases. V lost 1 base, J lost 7 bases, and 3 bases stayed unmatched. The CDR3 extends over 14 amino acids. Germline CDR1 reads DFQATT; CDR2 reads SNEGSKA (reference sequence). CDR3 in DNA: TGCAGTGCTAGAGGCCGGGACAGGGGCGGGGAGCTGTTTTTT. Translation: CSARGRDRGGELFF.

This clonotype was counted between two and nine times. The CDR3 DNA reads TGTGCCACCAGTGATCGGACTAGCGGGAACTACGAGCAGTACTTC. It specifies CATSDRTSGNYEQYF. The chain couples TRBV24-1 to TRBJ2-7; 12 nucleotides line up with TRBD2. CDR1 KGHDR and CDR2 SFDVKD come from the germline V gene. The CDR3 length is 15 residues. V lost 3 bases to trimming and J lost 3 bases; unmatched junction nucleotides: 2.